This T cell receptor (beta chain) originates from a study of blood T cell repertoires in COVID-19. Study-level information: Acute-phase and convalescent COVID-19 samples originated in the United States, Italy and Spain. PBMCs, B-cell-depleted T cells, or T cells were the source of the cDNA or gDNA that made up the material.

Original methodology: Amplified reference gene primers provided the basis for estimating nucleated cell counts. TCRdb keeps only in-frame clones here, not all; method: immunoSEQ multiplex PCR. That table is the source of V, J and clone size, and D and trimming were worked out from the DNA. This table has 250,000 to 350,000 clones, 80% to 90% appearing once. Cohort 3 recovered donors had two negative PCRs, clearance, or symptom resolution. Trimming stripped 7 bases from V and 0 bases from J, with 19 bases between. Germline V gives CDR1 SGHDT, CDR2 YYEEEE. This CDR3 contains 17 residues. Sequencing was done on a sample of PBMCs or T cells enriched from blood (not recorded which). This chain links TRBV5-6 with TRBJ2-2, with a tentative D call TRBD2 (5 bases). This clonotype was sampled from a young woman who had recovered from COVID-19. The CDR3 loop reads CASGWAGASANTGELFF. CDR3 sequence (DNA): TGTGCCAGCGGATGGGCGGGCGCTTCCGCGAACACCGGGGAGCTGTTTTTT.